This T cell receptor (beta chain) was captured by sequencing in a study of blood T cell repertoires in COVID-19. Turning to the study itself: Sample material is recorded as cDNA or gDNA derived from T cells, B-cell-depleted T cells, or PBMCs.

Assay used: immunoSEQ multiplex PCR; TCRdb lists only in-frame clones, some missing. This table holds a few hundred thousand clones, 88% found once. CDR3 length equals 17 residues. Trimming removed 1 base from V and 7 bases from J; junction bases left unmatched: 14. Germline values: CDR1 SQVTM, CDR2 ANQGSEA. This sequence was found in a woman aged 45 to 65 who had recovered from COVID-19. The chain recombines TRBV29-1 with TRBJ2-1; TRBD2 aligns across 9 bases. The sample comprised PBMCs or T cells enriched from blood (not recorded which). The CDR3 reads CSVEGYGGSGSYNEQFF. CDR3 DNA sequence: TGCAGCGTTGAAGGATATGGTGGTAGCGGGAGTTATAATGAGCAGTTCTTC.